The 24 T cell receptor beta chains listed next were all sequenced from one sample in a study of cytomegalovirus exposure and HLA in healthy donors. TCRdb's copy holds only in-frame clones and misses some; the assay was immunoSEQ multiplex PCR. Here the sample spans about 150,000 clones, about 89% being singletons. Specimen: PBMCs. Receptor source: a woman younger than 35 in good health and CMV-seropositive.

The chain joins TRBV5-1 to TRBJ2-5; 8 nucleotides align to TRBD2. Unmatched junction bases numbered 12, after V lost 4 bases and J lost 4 bases. The CDR3 covers 16 residues. Germline CDR1 SGHRS, CDR2 YFSETQ. CDR3: CASSPRGGERGETQYF. CDR3 bases: TGCGCCAGCAGCCCCCGGGGGGGGGAGAGAGGAGAGACCCAGTACTTC.

V is TRBV5-6 and J is TRBJ2-5, with 10 bases matching TRBD1. The trim removed 0 bases at V and 5 bases at J, leaving 4 bases unmatched. Germline CDR1 reads SGHDT; CDR2 reads YYEEEE. The CDR3 extends over 15 amino acids. In DNA form, the CDR3 reads TGTGCCAGCAGCTTGGACGGACAGGGGGTTGAGACCCAGTACTTC. Translated, it gives CASSLDGQGVETQYF.

V usage is TRBV30 and J usage is TRBJ2-7; the D gene is possibly TRBD1 (6 bases). V dropped 1 base and J dropped 2 bases, with 12 bases sitting between them. Per the germline V gene, CDR1 is GTSNPN and CDR2 is SVGIG (reference sequence). This CDR3 comprises 14 residues. In DNA, the CDR3 is TGTGCCTGGAGTGCCCCCCCAGGGGCCTACGAGCAGTACTTC. It is translated as CAWSAPPGAYEQYF.

The chain employs TRBV25-1 and TRBJ1-2; D is uncertain. Trimming took off 3 bases at V and 2 bases at J, with 10 bases between the two ends. The CDR3 sequence is 14 residues long. From germline, CDR1 is MGHDK and CDR2 SYGVNS. CDR3 sequence (DNA): TGTGCCAGCAGTGACCCCGAGCTAAACTATGGCTACACCTTC. It is translated as CASSDPELNYGYTF.

The chain uses TRBV4-3 and TRBJ1-2; no clear D. The CDR3 has 14 residues. V shed 5 bases and J shed 6 bases, with 16 bases lying between them. Germline V CDR1 and CDR2: LGHNA, YSLEER. CDR3 loop: CASSTQNVLDGYTF. Here the CDR3 DNA reads TGCGCCAGCAGCACCCAGAATGTTTTGGATGGCTACACCTTC.

The V call is TRBV6-1, the J call TRBJ2-3; tentative D call: TRBD2 (5 bases). V lost 7 bases and J 3 bases, leaving 17 bases between the germline ends. This CDR3 is built from 15 residues. Germline lookup yields CDR1 MNHNS and CDR2 SASEGT. The CDR3 here is CASTEGGGGTDTQYF. For the CDR3, the DNA is TGTGCCAGCACCGAAGGTGGTGGAGGAACAGATACGCAGTATTTT.

This clone came up once. This chain uses TRBV30 with TRBJ2-1; 8 positions agree with TRBD2. CDR3 size: 15 residues. Losses at the gene ends were 0 bases for V and 5 bases for J; bases not matched to a gene: 6. Germline CDR1 and CDR2: GTSNPN and SVGIG (reference sequence). CDR3 nucleotide sequence: TGTGCCTGGAGTGTAGATAGCGGGATCAACAATGAGCAGTTCTTC. Translating it yields CAWSVDSGINNEQFF.

The rearrangement joins TRBV29-1 to TRBJ2-1, with TRBD2 identical over 9 bases. The germline V gene has CDR1 SQVTM and CDR2 ANQGSEA. After removal of 7 bases from V and 4 bases from J, the junction contained 8 bases not matched to a gene. This CDR3 has 14 residues. The DNA of the CDR3 is TGCAGCGCCGATGCCCTAGCGGGGTACAATGAGCAGTTCTTC. Translating it yields CSADALAGYNEQFF.

This rearrangement joins TRBV19 to TRBJ1-1, with TRBD1 identical over 7 bases. Germline loops: CDR1 LNHDA, CDR2 SQIVND (reference sequence). V lost 4 bases and J lost 1; bases outside the gene matches: 3. The CDR3 length is 14 residues. The CDR3 region is CASSTDRENTEAFF. The CDR3 DNA reads as TGTGCCAGTAGTACCGACAGGGAGAACACTGAAGCTTTCTTT.

The CDR3 coding sequence is TGTGCCAGCTCACCACCGCCAGGACAGGGGCTTGGAAACACCATATATTTT. The encoded protein is CASSPPPGQGLGNTIYF. The chain carries TRBV18 and TRBJ1-3; 9 bases match TRBD1. CDR3 length equals 17 residues. Trimming at V came to 0 bases and at J to 3 bases, leaving 6 bases not matched to a gene. Germline loops: CDR1 KGHSH, CDR2 LQKENI.

This chain uses TRBV5-1 with TRBJ2-3, with TRBD2 identical over 8 bases. This CDR3 is 14 amino acids long. The V and J ends lost 4 bases and 1 base, in that order; junction bases with no gene match: 2. CDR1 and CDR2 (germline): SGHRS, YFSETQ. The CDR3 here is CASSRGGGTDTQYF. The CDR3, as DNA: TGCGCCAGCAGCCGGGGGGGCGGCACAGATACGCAGTATTTT.

This rearrangement joins TRBV5-1 to TRBJ1-3; 8 bases match TRBD1. This CDR3 is built from 15 residues. CDR1 and CDR2 (germline): SGHRS, YFSETQ. V was pared by 4 bases and J by 2 bases, with 5 bases of the junction left unmatched. CDR3 amino acids: CASSARDRTGNTIYF. For the CDR3, the DNA is TGCGCCAGCAGCGCCCGGGACAGGACTGGAAACACCATATATTTT. The full variable domain, its missing parts supplied by reference TRBV5-1 and TRBJ1-3, is KAGVTQTPRYLIKTRGQQVTLSCSPISGHRSVSWYQQTPGQGLQFLFEYFSETQRNKGNFPGRFSGRQFSNSRSEMNVSTLELGDSALYLCASSARDRTGNTIYFGEGSWLTVV.

This clone turned up a few times. The chain joins TRBV2 to TRBJ2-1; TRBD2 aligns across 7 bases. Germline values: CDR1 SNHLY, CDR2 FYNNEI. Trimming cost V 8 bases and J 15 bases; bases outside gene matches: 10. The CDR3 sequence is 11 residues long. In DNA form, the CDR3 reads TGTGCCAGCGGCCGGGAGGAGTCACGGTTCTTC. Amino acid sequence: CASGREESRFF. The entire variable domain, with the rest obtained from reference TRBV2 and TRBJ2-1, is as follows: EPEVTQTPSHQVTQMGQEVILRCVPISNHLYFYWYRQILGQKVEFLVSFYNNEISEKSEIFDDQFSVERPDGSNFTLKIRSTKLEDSAMYFCASGREESRFFGPGTRLTVL.

The chain carries TRBV6-5 and TRBJ2-7; TRBD2 matches 7 bases. Losses at the gene ends were 6 bases for V and 0 bases for J; bases not matched to a gene: 8. This CDR3 spans 15 amino acids. Per the germline V gene, CDR1 is MNHEY and CDR2 is SVGAGI. The CDR3 DNA sequence: TGTGCCAGCAGATCGACTAGCCGTTACTCCTACGAGCAGTACTTC. This translates into CASRSTSRYSYEQYF.

J is TRBJ2-7 and V is TRBV7-2, with 12 bases that match TRBD1. Unmatched junction bases numbered 7, after V lost 5 bases and J lost 2 bases. Germline loops: CDR1 SGHTA, CDR2 FQGNSA. The CDR3 is 16 amino acids. CDR3 region: CASSVTGTGGTYEQYF. In nucleotides, the CDR3 is TGTGCCAGCAGCGTAACCGGGACAGGGGGCACCTACGAGCAGTACTTC.

This sequence joins TRBV4-2 and TRBJ2-6, with D perhaps TRBD2 (5 bases). V was trimmed by 5 bases and J by 0 bases, leaving 14 bases between them. The germline V gene has CDR1 LGHNA and CDR2 YNFKEQ. CDR3 length equals 17 residues. The CDR3: CASSSEVVGSGANVLTF. The CDR3 nucleotides are TGTGCCAGCAGCTCGGAGGTGGTGGGCTCTGGGGCCAACGTCCTGACTTTC.

The rearrangement joins TRBV5-4 to TRBJ2-5, with 7 bases matching TRBD2. The germline V gene encodes CDR1 SGHNT and CDR2 YYREEE (reference sequence). The J segment lost 3 bases and the V segment lost 0 bases, leaving 2 bases of the junction unmatched. CDR3 length equals 14 residues. The chain's CDR3 is CASSLGGGEETQYF. In nucleotides, the CDR3 is TGTGCCAGCAGCTTGGGTGGGGGGGAAGAGACCCAGTACTTC.

Here the CDR3 DNA reads TGTGCCAGCTCACCGTTAAGCTTAGCGGGGCAAATCTCCTACGAGCAGTACTTC. Residues: CASSPLSLAGQISYEQYF. The rearrangement links TRBV18 to TRBJ2-7; TRBD2 agrees at 8 bases. CDR3 size: 18 residues. Trimming at V came to 3 bases and at J to 0 bases, leaving 13 bases not matched to a gene. Germline-derived CDR1 and CDR2 are KGHSH and LQKENI.

The rearrangement joins TRBV5-4 to TRBJ2-4; D might be TRBD2 (6 bases). The germline gives CDR1 SGHNT, CDR2 YYREEE (reference sequence). The ends were cut back, 1 base at V and 5 bases at J, with 13 bases in the middle. The CDR3 loop spans 15 amino acids. The DNA for the CDR3 is TGTGCCAGCAGCTTGAAGTTCACTAGCCAAAACATTCAGTACTTC. Translated: CASSLKFTSQNIQYF. Based on the CDR3 plus reference TRBV5-4 and TRBJ2-4, the full variable domain is ETGVTQSPTHLIKTRGQQVTLRCSSQSGHNTVSWYQQALGQGPQFIFQYYREEENGRGNFPPRFSGLQFPNYSSELNVNALELDDSALYLCASSLKFTSQNIQYFGAGTRLSVL.

The J gene is TRBJ2-7, the V gene TRBV27, with TRBD2 matching over 7 bases. Germline CDR1 and CDR2: MNHEY and SMNVEV (reference sequence). V lost 8 bases to trimming and J lost 5 bases; unmatched junction nucleotides: 9. The CDR3 has 13 residues. CDR3 DNA: TGTGCCAGCCAGCGGGGCCCTACCAACGAGCAGTACTTC. Translated, it gives CASQRGPTNEQYF.

The chain recombines TRBV6-1 with TRBJ2-2; 9 nucleotides agree with TRBD1. The V and J ends lost 6 bases and 6 bases, in that order; junction bases with no gene match: 8. CDR1 and CDR2 (germline): MNHNS, SASEGT. The CDR3 has 15 residues. This CDR3 is CASRSQGAGAGELFF. CDR3 sequence (DNA): TGTGCCAGCAGATCACAGGGGGCGGGCGCCGGGGAGCTGTTTTTT.

The chain combines TRBV19 with TRBJ2-7; perhaps TRBD1 as D (6 bases). Germline V CDR1 and CDR2: LNHDA, SQIVND (reference sequence). Trimming took 1 base from V and 2 from J, leaving 9 bases between them. This CDR3 is 14 amino acids long. Here the CDR3 reads CASSIADSTYEQYF. CDR3 nucleotides: TGTGCCAGTAGTATAGCGGACAGTACCTACGAGCAGTACTTC.

This clone has just a few counts. Here the CDR3 reads CASSERETQGYTF. CDR3 nucleotides: TGTGCCAGCAGTGAAAGGGAGACGCAGGGCTACACCTTC. The V gene is TRBV6-1, the J gene TRBJ1-2; no reliable D call. There are 13 residues in the CDR3. Germline V gene data show CDR1 as MNHNS and CDR2 as SASEGT. V gave up 2 bases and J gave up 8 bases, with 12 bases separating them.

This chain joins TRBV28 and TRBJ2-1; the match to TRBD2 covers 11 bases. The J segment lost 9 bases and the V segment lost 7 bases, leaving 14 bases of the junction unmatched. Germline-derived CDR1 and CDR2 are MDHEN and SYDVKM. The CDR3 has 16 amino acids. DNA for the CDR3: TGTGCCAGCAACGGCCCGGCGGTAGCGGGAGGGTTTGAGCAGTTCTTC. Translating gives CASNGPAVAGGFEQFF.